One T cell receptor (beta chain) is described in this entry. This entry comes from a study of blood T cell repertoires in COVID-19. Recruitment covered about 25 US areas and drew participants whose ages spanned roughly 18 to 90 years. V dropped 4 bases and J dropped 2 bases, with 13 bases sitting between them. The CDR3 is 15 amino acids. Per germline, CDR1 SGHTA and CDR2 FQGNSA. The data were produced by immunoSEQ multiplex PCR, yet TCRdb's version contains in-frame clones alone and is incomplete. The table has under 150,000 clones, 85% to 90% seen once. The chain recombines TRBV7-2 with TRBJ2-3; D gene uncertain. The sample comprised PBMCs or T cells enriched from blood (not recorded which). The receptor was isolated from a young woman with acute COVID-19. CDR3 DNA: TGTGCCAGCAGCTCCTCATCACCCTACACAGATACGCAGTATTTT. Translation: CASSSSSPYTDTQYF. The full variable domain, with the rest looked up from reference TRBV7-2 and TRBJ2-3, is GAGVSQSPSNKVTEKGKDVELRCDPISGHTALYWYRQSLGQGLEFLIYFQGNSAPDKSGLPSDRFSAERTGGSVSTLTIQRTQQEDSAVYLCASSSSSPYTDTQYFGPGTRLTVL.